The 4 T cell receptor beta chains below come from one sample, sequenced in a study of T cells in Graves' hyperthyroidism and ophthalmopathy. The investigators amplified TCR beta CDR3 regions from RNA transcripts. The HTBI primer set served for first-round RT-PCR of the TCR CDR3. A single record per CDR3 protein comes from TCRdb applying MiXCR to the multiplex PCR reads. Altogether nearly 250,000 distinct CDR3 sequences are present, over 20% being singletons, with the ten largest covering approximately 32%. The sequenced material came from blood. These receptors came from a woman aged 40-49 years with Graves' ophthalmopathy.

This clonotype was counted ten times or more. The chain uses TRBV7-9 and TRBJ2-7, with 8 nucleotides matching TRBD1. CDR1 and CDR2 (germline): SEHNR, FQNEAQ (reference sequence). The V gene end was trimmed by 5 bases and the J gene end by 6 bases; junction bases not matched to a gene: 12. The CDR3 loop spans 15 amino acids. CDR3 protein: CASSPRTGKGGEQYF. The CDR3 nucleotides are TGTGCCAGCAGCCCCCGGACAGGGAAGGGCGGCGAGCAGTACTTC.

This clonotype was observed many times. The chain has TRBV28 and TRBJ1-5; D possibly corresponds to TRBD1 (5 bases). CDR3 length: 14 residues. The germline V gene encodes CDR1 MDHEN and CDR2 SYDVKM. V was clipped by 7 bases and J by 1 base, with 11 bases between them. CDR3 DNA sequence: TGTGCCAGCATTTGGGGCAGGAGCAATCAGCCCCAGCATTTT. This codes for CASIWGRSNQPQHF.

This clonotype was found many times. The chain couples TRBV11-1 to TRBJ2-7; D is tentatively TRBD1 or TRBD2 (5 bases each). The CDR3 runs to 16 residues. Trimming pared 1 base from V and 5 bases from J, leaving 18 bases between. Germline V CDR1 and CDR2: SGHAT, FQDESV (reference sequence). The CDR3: CASSLESWGLVDEQYF. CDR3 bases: TGTGCCAGCAGCTTAGAAAGTTGGGGGTTAGTCGACGAGCAGTACTTC. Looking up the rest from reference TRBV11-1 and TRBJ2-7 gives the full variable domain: EAEVAQSPRYKITEKSQAVAFWCDPISGHATLYWYRQILGQGPELLVQFQDESVVDDSQLPKDRFSAERLKGVDSTLKIQPAELGDSAMYLCASSLESWGLVDEQYFGPGTRLTVT.

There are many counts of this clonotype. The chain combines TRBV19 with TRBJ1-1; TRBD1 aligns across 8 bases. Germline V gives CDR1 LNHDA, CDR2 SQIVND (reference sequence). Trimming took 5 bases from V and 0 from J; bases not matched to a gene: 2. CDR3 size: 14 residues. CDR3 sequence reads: CASSPGQVNTEAFF. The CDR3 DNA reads TGTGCCAGTAGTCCGGGACAGGTGAACACTGAAGCTTTCTTT.